The 16 T cell receptor beta chains presented below share a single source sample, sequenced in a study of identical twins. One entry per CDR3 protein, called by TCRdb with MiXCR from the 5' RACE reads. The data show a few hundred thousand distinct CDR3 sequences, roughly an eighth seen once. In addition, the sample was reused for a study of yellow fever vaccine responses in identical twins.

Sequencing was performed on CD8+ T cells sorted from blood. Source of these receptors: a young woman in good health.

There are a few counts of this clonotype. The chain is built from TRBV5-1 and TRBJ2-3, with 8 bases lining up with TRBD2. Germline CDR1 SGHRS, CDR2 YFSETQ. This CDR3 has 19 amino acids. The junction had 14 bases not matched to a gene; V was cut back by 2 bases and J by 0 bases. The CDR3, as DNA: TGCGCCAGCAGCTTCCGCCGGGCGCTAGCGGGTTCTAGCACAGATACGCAGTATTTT. Its translation: CASSFRRALAGSSTDTQYF.

The chain joins TRBV27 to TRBJ2-1; D possibly uses TRBD1 or TRBD2 (6 bases each). Between the trimmed V and J ends, which lost 8 bases and 5 bases, there was a span of 16 bases. In germline, CDR1 is MNHEY, CDR2 SMNVEV (reference sequence). This CDR3 has 14 residues. The CDR3: CASSRRRDNNEQFF. As DNA, the CDR3 is TGTGCCAGCTCCCGACGGAGGGACAACAATGAGCAGTTCTTC.

The chain uses TRBV2 and TRBJ2-6; the D gene could be TRBD1 or TRBD2 (5 bases each). Germline V gives CDR1 SNHLY, CDR2 FYNNEI. CDR3 length: 18 residues. The ends were cut back, 10 bases at V and 0 bases at J, with 22 bases in the middle. The CDR3 sequence is CAIYGLLGQYSGANVLTF. For the CDR3, the DNA is TGTGCCATTTACGGACTCTTAGGACAATACTCTGGGGCCAACGTCCTGACTTTC.

In its sample, this clonotype was seen once. The chain joins TRBV20-1 to TRBJ2-7, with 13 bases matching TRBD2. The germline CDR1 and CDR2 sequences are DFQATT and SNEGSKA (reference sequence). The CDR3 is 17 amino acids. J lost 3 bases, V lost 5 bases, and 13 bases had no gene match. The CDR3 sequence: CSALGQGLAGPYYEQYF. The CDR3 coding sequence is TGCAGTGCTTTAGGCCAGGGACTAGCGGGACCGTACTACGAGCAGTACTTC.

A few counts support this clonotype. The chain is built from TRBV4-1 and TRBJ2-7; the D gene is possibly TRBD1 (6 bases). V gave up 4 bases and J gave up 3 bases, with 10 bases separating them. Germline V gene sequence: CDR1 MGHRA, CDR2 YSYEKL. This CDR3 is built from 13 residues. DNA of the CDR3: TGCGCCAGCAGCCGACTGGACAGCTACGAGCAGTACTTC. It encodes CASSRLDSYEQYF.

This clonotype turned up a few times. CDR3 sequence reads: CASSIPGLPGYTF. The CDR3 DNA reads TGTGCCAGCAGTATTCCGGGCCTACCCGGCTACACCTTC. The V call is TRBV7-9, the J call TRBJ1-2; D uncertain. The CDR3 is made up of 13 amino acids. Germline CDR1 SEHNR, CDR2 FQNEAQ (reference sequence). The V gene lost 6 bases and the J gene lost 8 bases, with 16 bases spanning the gap.

There are a few counts of this clonotype. The chain joins TRBV7-2 to TRBJ2-1; 8 bases map to TRBD2. V was clipped by 4 bases and J by 3 bases; unmatched bases: 5. This CDR3 spans 15 amino acids. Germline loops: CDR1 SGHTA, CDR2 FQGNSA. The CDR3, as DNA: TGTGCCAGCAGCTCAGTAGCGGGATACTACAATGAGCAGTTCTTC. This gives the protein CASSSVAGYYNEQFF.

The J gene is TRBJ1-1, the V gene TRBV28; no reliable D call. Germline V gene lookup returns CDR1 MDHEN and CDR2 SYDVKM. CDR3 length: 12 amino acids. The V end was cut by 8 bases, the J end by 0 bases, with 7 bases between. The CDR3 DNA sequence: TGTGCCAGCCTTCAGGTGAACACTGAAGCTTTCTTT. This translates into CASLQVNTEAFF.

In this sample, this clonotype turned up once. The genes are TRBV7-2 and TRBJ2-3; D not certain. The CDR3 loop spans 13 amino acids. The germline V and J ends were trimmed by 1 base and 7 bases, with 9 bases remaining between them. CDR1 SGHTA and CDR2 FQGNSA come from the germline V gene. The CDR3 sequence is CASSLGFSNTQYF. The CDR3 bases are TGTGCCAGCAGCTTAGGGTTTAGTAATACGCAGTATTTT.

Ten or more counts support this clonotype. The chain combines TRBV12-3 or TRBV12-4 with TRBJ1-1, with 9 bases aligning to TRBD1. With 3 bases clipped from V and 0 bases from J, the junction kept 2 bases outside the gene matches. The CDR3 loop spans 15 amino acids. This CDR3 is CASSLGTGLNTEAFF. CDR3 coding DNA: TGTGCCAGCAGTTTGGGGACAGGGTTGAACACTGAAGCTTTCTTT.

This clonotype came up many times. The V gene is TRBV12-3 or TRBV12-4, the J gene TRBJ1-5; the match to TRBD1 covers 11 bases. The ends lost 4 bases at V and 6 bases at J; junction bases unmatched: 5. The CDR3 totals 15 residues. CDR3 DNA sequence: TGTGCCAGCAGTTCCGGGACAGGGGGAGGTCAGCCCCAGCATTTT. Protein sequence: CASSSGTGGGQPQHF.

This clonotype occurred a few times. The J gene is TRBJ2-7, the V gene TRBV28; 7 bases are shared with TRBD2. With 6 bases clipped from V and 0 bases from J, the junction kept 5 bases outside the gene matches. Germline V gene data show CDR1 as MDHEN and CDR2 as SYDVKM. There are 14 residues in the CDR3. CDR3 DNA: TGTGCCAGCAGCCAAGCGGGGAGCTCCTACGAGCAGTACTTC. Its protein product is CASSQAGSSYEQYF.

This clonotype was seen more than once but under ten times. V is TRBV7-6 and J is TRBJ2-1; TRBD1 agrees at 7 bases. V lost 5 bases and J lost 8; bases outside the gene matches: 15. CDR3 size: 16 residues. Germline CDR1 reads SGHVS; CDR2 reads FNYEAQ. The CDR3 bases are TGTGCCAGCAGCCCCCGGCAGGGGGTTTCCCACGATGAGCAGTTCTTC. Its translation: CASSPRQGVSHDEQFF.

CDR3 residues: CATSRELASPYNEQFF. CDR3 bases: TGTGCCACCAGCCGGGAACTAGCGTCACCCTACAATGAGCAGTTCTTC. The gene calls are TRBV15 and TRBJ2-1; 7 bases are shared with TRBD2. J gave up 2 bases and V 5 bases, and 9 bases lay outside the gene matches. Germline loops: CDR1 LNHNV, CDR2 YYDKDF (reference sequence). The CDR3 runs to 16 residues.

The chain couples TRBV13 to TRBJ1-1, with no clear D. V lost 4 bases and J lost 11, with 11 bases in between. Germline V gene data show CDR1 as PRHDT and CDR2 as FYEKMQ (reference sequence). CDR3 length: 11 amino acids. CDR3 sequence: CASSSKGEAFF. CDR3 DNA sequence: TGTGCCAGCAGCTCGAAGGGTGAGGCTTTCTTT.

V and J are TRBV10-2 and TRBJ2-7; D not resolved. This CDR3 has 11 residues. Trimming shortened V by 4 bases and J by 5 bases, and 6 bases separated the two germline ends. Germline V gene sequence: CDR1 WSHSY, CDR2 SAAADI. Here the CDR3 DNA reads TGCGCCAGCAGTGTGGTCCACGAGCAGTACTTC. Translation: CASSVVHEQYF.